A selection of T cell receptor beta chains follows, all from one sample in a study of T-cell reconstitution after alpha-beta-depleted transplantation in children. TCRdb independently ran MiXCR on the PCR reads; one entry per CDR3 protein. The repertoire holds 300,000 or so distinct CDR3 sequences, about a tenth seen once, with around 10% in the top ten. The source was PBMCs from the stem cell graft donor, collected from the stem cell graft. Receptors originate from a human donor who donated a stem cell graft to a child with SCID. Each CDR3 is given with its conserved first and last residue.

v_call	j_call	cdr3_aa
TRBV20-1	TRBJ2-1	CSARVGTSGTNEQFF
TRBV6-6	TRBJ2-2	CASSYPATGELFF
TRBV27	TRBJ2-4	CASSRAGRALGQNIQYF
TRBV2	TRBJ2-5	CASSVERGREETQYF
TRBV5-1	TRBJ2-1	CASTSKDPNEQFF
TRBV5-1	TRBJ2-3	CASSFRDGSTDTQYF
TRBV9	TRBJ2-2	CASSGGGTGARTGELFF
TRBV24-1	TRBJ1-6	CATSDGVSPLHF
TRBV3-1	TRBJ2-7	CASSTGTGYEQYF
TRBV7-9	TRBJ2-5	CASSLTRVRETQYF
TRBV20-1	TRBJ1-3	CSASGDGDSGNTIYF
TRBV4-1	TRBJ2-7	CASSSGAVEQYF
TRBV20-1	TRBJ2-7	CSARDPEFGQGWSYEQYF
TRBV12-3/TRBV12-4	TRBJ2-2	CASGGTGHRGELFF
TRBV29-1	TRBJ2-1	CSVVPQAGGFSEQFF
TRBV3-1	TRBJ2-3	CASSPISSGGADTQYF
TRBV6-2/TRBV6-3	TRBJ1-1	CASSYKGATEAFF